The rows below give T cell receptor beta chains drawn from one sample of a study of blood T cell repertoires in COVID-19. The protocol was immunoSEQ multiplex PCR, while the TCRdb copy is restricted to in-frame clones and leaves out a portion. The data contain 200,000 to 250,000 clones, 70% to 90% of them singletons. The source material was PBMCs or T cells enriched from blood (not recorded which). Every receptor here comes from a woman between 45 and 60 years old in a cohort exposed to, infected with or recovered from COVID-19 (not recorded which). The CDR3 runs from the conserved cysteine through the conserved F or W. A D gene is named only where the DNA matches it firmly. For some rows the clone size is stated as once, few or many, or as a class when expanded; others skip it.

J gene	clone size	D gene	V gene	CDR3 length	CDR3 DNA	CDR3 protein
TRBJ1-1	NA	TRBD1	TRBV27	14	TGTGCCAGCAGTTTATCGGGGGACAGGGGGCAAGCTTTCTTT	CASSLSGDRGQAFF
TRBJ1-1	NA	TRBD1	TRBV5-1	13	TGCGCCAGCAGCTTGGGCAGGGGGACTGAAGCTTTCTTT	CASSLGRGTEAFF
TRBJ2-7	NA	TRBD2	TRBV7-2	16	TGTGCCAGCAACCACCGACTAGCGGGGAACACCTACGAGCAGTACTTC	CASNHRLAGNTYEQYF
TRBJ1-2	NA	TRBD1	TRBV3-1/TRBV3-2	12	TGTGCCAGCAGTCCAGGGGGCTATGGCTACACCTTC	CASSPGGYGYTF
TRBJ1-2	NA	TRBD1	TRBV5-1	16	TGCGCCAGCAGCTGGAATAGGCCAGGGGGCGAAGATGGCTACACCTTC	CASSWNRPGGEDGYTF
TRBJ2-1	NA	TRBD1	TRBV3-1/TRBV3-2	16	TGTGCCAGCAGCACTCTGGGGCAGGGGGCTTGGGATGAGCAGTTCTTC	CASSTLGQGAWDEQFF
TRBJ1-2	NA	TRBD1	TRBV18	12	TGTGCCAGCTCACTCCGGGACAGGAGCTACACCTTC	CASSLRDRSYTF
TRBJ1-4	NA	TRBD1	TRBV11-2	16	TGTGCCAGCAGCTTAGGGACAGGGGGCTTCGATGAAAAACTGTTTTTT	CASSLGTGGFDEKLFF
TRBJ1-3	NA	NA	TRBV7-8	16	TGTGCCAGCAGCTTAGTTAAGGGGACATTTGGAAACACCATATATTTT	CASSLVKGTFGNTIYF
TRBJ2-3	NA	TRBD2	TRBV3-1/TRBV3-2	16	TGTGCCAGCAGCCCGCCCGGGGGGGCCGGGCCAGATACGCAGTATTTT	CASSPPGGAGPDTQYF
TRBJ2-7	many	NA	TRBV4-2	12	TGTGCCAGCAGCCAAGATAATTACGAGCAGTACTTC	CASSQDNYEQYF
TRBJ2-1	NA	TRBD1	TRBV7-3	15	TGTGCCAGCAGAGCGGACAGGGCTACGCGGAATGAGCAGTTCTTC	CASRADRATRNEQFF
TRBJ2-3	NA	NA	TRBV7-2	17	TGTGCCAGCAGCTTAGCCCCGGGGGGCCTGAGGACAGATACGCAGTATTTT	CASSLAPGGLRTDTQYF
TRBJ1-1	NA	NA	TRBV2	12	TGTGCCAGCAGTCAGGGTAGCACTGAAGCTTTCTTT	CASSQGSTEAFF
TRBJ2-1	NA	NA	TRBV3-1/TRBV3-2	19	TGTGCCAGCAGCCAAGTTCATGCCCCTAGCGACAGCTCCTACAATGAGCAGTTCTTC	CASSQVHAPSDSSYNEQFF
TRBJ1-1	NA	NA	TRBV7-9	14	TGTGCCAGCAGCTTAGTTGTTGCGGGGAGTGAAGCTTTCTTT	CASSLVVAGSEAFF
TRBJ2-7	NA	TRBD1	TRBV5-4	15	TGTGCCAGCAGCCCTGGGGGACAGGGGGTTAACGAGCAGTACTTC	CASSPGGQGVNEQYF